These 25 T cell receptor beta chains came from one sample sequenced in a study of blood T cell repertoires in COVID-19. Repertoires were generated with immunoSEQ multiplex PCR, while TCRdb's copy carries only in-frame clones and drops some. The sample includes 200,000 or so clones, under 90% seen only once; the top ten take about 5.1%. Material: peripheral blood. The receptors shown here come from a woman aged 60-70 years who had recovered from COVID-19.

This clone was found once. Here the CDR3 reads CASRSSQSPSNTEAFF. CDR3 in DNA: TGTGCCAGCCGATCGTCCCAGTCCCCATCGAACACTGAAGCTTTCTTT. V usage is TRBV21-1 and J usage is TRBJ1-1; no check of the table's D call, TRBD1, against the DNA was made. TRBV21-1 is classified as a pseudogene. CDR3 length: 16 residues.

The chain combines TRBV12-3 or TRBV12-4 with TRBJ1-1; D call uncertain. This CDR3 is 12 amino acids long. Trimming removed 5 bases from V and 10 bases from J, with 14 bases in between. The CDR3 DNA follows: TGTGCCAGCAGTCCCGGAGGGCCCCGAGCTTTCTTT. Translating gives CASSPGGPRAFF.

The chain recombines TRBV19 with TRBJ2-3; D may be TRBD2 (5 bases). Between the trimmed V and J ends, which lost 8 bases and 0 bases, there was a span of 9 bases. The germline CDR1 and CDR2 sequences are LNHDA and SQIVND (reference sequence). The CDR3 extends over 13 amino acids. The CDR3 loop is CASRGPSTDTQYF. The DNA of the CDR3 is TGTGCCAGTCGAGGGCCTAGCACAGATACGCAGTATTTT.

The V call is TRBV6-2 or TRBV6-3, the J call TRBJ1-4; D not resolved. With 5 bases removed from V and 0 bases from J, the gap between germline ends came to 10 bases. The CDR3 consists of 15 residues. The germline CDR1 and CDR2 sequences are MNHEY and SVGEGT. The CDR3 bases are TGTGCCAGCAGTCCCTTGGCTTCAACTAATGAAAAACTGTTTTTT. As protein: CASSPLASTNEKLFF.

The chain joins TRBV27 to TRBJ1-2, with D uncertain. The germline CDR1 and CDR2 sequences are MNHEY and SMNVEV (reference sequence). Trimming left V 10 bases short and J 4 bases short, with 10 bases between. This CDR3 has 11 amino acids. This chain's CDR3 is CATSPGYGYTF. DNA of the CDR3: TGTGCCACCAGCCCCGGCTATGGCTACACCTTC.

The rearrangement joins TRBV6-6 to TRBJ2-7; D gene ambiguous. This CDR3 is 15 amino acids long. V was clipped by 0 bases and J by 1 base, with 10 bases between them. Germline CDR1 is MNHNY and CDR2 is SVGAGI (reference sequence). The DNA of the CDR3 is TGTGCCAGCAGTTACTCTTTGATTAGTTCCTACGAGCAGTACTTC. Its protein product is CASSYSLISSYEQYF.

The chain uses TRBV7-2 and TRBJ1-2, with D perhaps TRBD1 (5 bases). CDR3 size: 16 residues. V was shortened by 5 bases and J by 2 bases, with 18 bases between the two germline ends. Germline V gene sequence: CDR1 SGHTA, CDR2 FQGNSA. CDR3: CASSGAERTLNYGYTF. In DNA form, the CDR3 reads TGTGCCAGCAGCGGCGCTGAACGGACACTGAACTATGGCTACACCTTC.

This sequence joins TRBV6-5 and TRBJ2-7, with TRBD1 matching over 8 bases. The CDR3 length is 15 residues. The J segment lost 6 bases and the V segment lost 6 bases, leaving 13 bases of the junction unmatched. CDR1 MNHEY and CDR2 SVGAGI come from the germline V gene. CDR3: CASRRQGLKSSEQYF. The CDR3 DNA follows: TGTGCCAGCAGGAGACAGGGGCTGAAATCGAGCGAGCAGTACTTC.

This clone has just a few counts. A read error may produce the germline difference seen at one junction end. The chain links TRBV7-7 to TRBJ2-7; 9 positions match TRBD1. This CDR3 is 15 amino acids long. CDR1 SSHAT and CDR2 FNYEAQ come from the germline V gene (reference sequence). DNA for the CDR3: TGTGCTAGCAGCCCGGGGACAGGGAGCTCCTACGAGCAGTACTTC. Translation: CASSPGTGSSYEQYF.

The chain employs TRBV6-1 and TRBJ2-3; 8 bases match TRBD2. CDR3 length: 16 residues. Germline loops: CDR1 MNHNS, CDR2 SASEGT. Trimming cost V 4 bases and J 3 bases; bases outside gene matches: 9. For the CDR3, the DNA is TGTGCCAGCAGTGCCCGGGGGGGGGCGGCTACAGATACGCAGTATTTT. As protein: CASSARGGAATDTQYF.

The CDR3 DNA is TGTGCCAGCAGTCCAACGCCTCCTAGCGGGGGGGGCCAAGAGACCCAGTACTTC. Translation gives CASSPTPPSGGGQETQYF. V is TRBV6-6 and J is TRBJ2-5, with 12 bases that match TRBD2. CDR1 and CDR2 from the germline V gene are MNHNY and SVGAGI (reference sequence). The V segment lost 5 bases and the J segment 1 base; nucleotides outside the gene matches: 11. This CDR3 has 18 residues.

The rearrangement links TRBV30 to TRBJ2-2, with D possibly matching TRBD1 (6 bases). In germline, CDR1 is GTSNPN, CDR2 SVGIG (reference sequence). V dropped 5 bases and J dropped 8 bases, with 15 bases sitting between them. CDR3 length: 13 residues. The CDR3 DNA reads TGTGCCTGGCCCATAACAGGGTCGGGGGAGCTGTTTTTT. Its protein is CAWPITGSGELFF.

This chain links TRBV6-5 with TRBJ2-1, with TRBD2 as a possible D gene (6 bases). This CDR3 spans 13 amino acids. Trimming removed 7 bases at V and 9 bases at J, with 16 bases between. From germline, CDR1 is MNHEY and CDR2 SVGAGI. The CDR3 DNA sequence: TGTGCCAGCACCAAAGGGAGGTCTTCTGAGCAGTTCTTC. This translates into CASTKGRSSEQFF.

The rearrangement links TRBV2 to TRBJ1-2, with D hard to call. The CDR3 spans 11 residues. From germline, CDR1 is SNHLY and CDR2 FYNNEI. V dropped 6 bases and J dropped 6 bases, with 8 bases sitting between them. This CDR3 is CASSPEDGYTF. Written as DNA, the CDR3 is TGTGCCAGCAGCCCGGAGGATGGCTACACCTTC.

The chain couples TRBV7-6 to TRBJ2-5; 11 bases agree with TRBD2. The trim removed 2 bases at V and 3 bases at J, leaving 8 bases unmatched. The germline CDR1 and CDR2 sequences are SGHVS and FNYEAQ. The CDR3 runs to 17 residues. CDR3 nucleotide sequence: TGTGCCAGCAGCTTATCGCCCCCGACTAGCGGGGAAGAGACCCAGTACTTC. Translated, it gives CASSLSPPTSGEETQYF. Drawing the rest from reference TRBV7-6 and TRBJ2-5, the complete variable domain is GAGVSQSPRYKVTKRGQDVALRCDPISGHVSLYWYRQALGQGPEFLTYFNYEAQQDKSGLPNDRFSAERPEGSISTLTIQRTEQRDSAMYRCASSLSPPTSGEETQYFGPGTRLLVL.

V usage is TRBV25-1 and J usage is TRBJ2-1, with no clear D. V lost 4 bases, J lost 6 bases, and 13 bases lay in between. The CDR3 has 14 residues. Per the germline V gene, CDR1 is MGHDK and CDR2 is SYGVNS. CDR3 sequence reads: CASSAPLDSNEQFF. The CDR3, as DNA: TGTGCCAGCAGTGCCCCACTTGATAGCAATGAGCAGTTCTTC. The whole variable domain, remainder taken from reference TRBV25-1 and TRBJ2-1, is EADIYQTPRYLVIGTGKKITLECSQTMGHDKMYWYQQDPGMELHLIHYSYGVNSTEKGDLSSESTVSRIRTEHFPLTLESARPSHTSQYLCASSAPLDSNEQFFGPGTRLTVL.

V is TRBV30 and J is TRBJ1-2; no clear D gene. V was pared by 1 base and J by 0 bases, with 9 bases between. This CDR3 is built from 14 residues. The V gene's germline CDR1 is GTSNPN and CDR2 SVGIG (reference sequence). CDR3 region: CAWSALSSNYGYTF. The CDR3 DNA sequence: TGTGCCTGGAGTGCATTGTCATCTAACTATGGCTACACCTTC.

This chain's CDR3 is CASSYLGGETEAFF. For the CDR3, the DNA is TGTGCCAGCAGTTACTTGGGGGGAGAGACTGAAGCTTTCTTT. V is TRBV6-5 and J is TRBJ1-1; D perhaps matches TRBD1 (5 bases). CDR1 and CDR2 (germline): MNHEY, SVGAGI. Deletions cut 1 base from V and 5 bases from J, with 11 bases between. This CDR3 contains 14 residues.

This clone occurred once. The CDR3 here is CASTKSPDSYGYTF. CDR3 nucleotide sequence: TGTGCCAGCACCAAAAGTCCGGACAGCTATGGCTACACCTTC. The rearrangement uses TRBV7-2 and TRBJ1-2; the D gene is possibly TRBD1 (6 bases). The germline V gene encodes CDR1 SGHTA and CDR2 FQGNSA. The CDR3 is made up of 14 amino acids. Between the trimmed V and J ends, which lost 7 bases and 4 bases, there was a span of 16 bases.

A few counts support this clone. The chain uses TRBV4-2 and TRBJ1-3; 8 positions match TRBD1. V was pared by 2 bases and J by 4 bases, with 7 bases of the junction left unmatched. CDR1 LGHNA and CDR2 YNFKEQ come from the germline V gene. This CDR3 region has 16 residues. The CDR3 nucleotides are TGTGCCAGCAGCCAAAGGGACAGGATCTCCGGAAACACCATATATTTT. It translates to CASSQRDRISGNTIYF.

The chain combines TRBV7-6 with TRBJ1-5; TRBD1 is a possible D gene (5 bases). Germline lookup yields CDR1 SGHVS and CDR2 FNYEAQ. The CDR3 length is 15 residues. Trimming removed 2 bases from V and 1 base from J, with 9 bases in between. CDR3 nucleotides: TGTGCCAGCAGCTTACAGGGTGAGAGCAATCAGCCCCAGCATTTT. Its translation: CASSLQGESNQPQHF.

Here the CDR3 reads CASGYGTSNYEQYF. For the CDR3, the DNA is TGTGCCAGCGGGTACGGGACATCCAACTACGAGCAGTACTTC. This chain connects TRBV27 to TRBJ2-7, with D possibly TRBD1 on 6 matching bases. Germline loops: CDR1 MNHEY, CDR2 SMNVEV (reference sequence). Trimming pared 8 bases from V and 3 bases from J, leaving 17 bases between. The CDR3 has 14 residues.

The chain is built from TRBV27 and TRBJ2-1; 7 bases match TRBD1. Germline loops: CDR1 MNHEY, CDR2 SMNVEV (reference sequence). After removal of 7 bases from V and 3 bases from J, the junction contained 9 bases not matched to a gene. The CDR3 contains 15 residues. DNA for the CDR3: TGTGCCAGCAAACCGGGACAGCCGATCTACAATGAGCAGTTCTTC. Its translation is CASKPGQPIYNEQFF.

This clone was seen only a few times. The V gene is TRBV7-9, the J gene TRBJ2-1; 8 positions match TRBD2. Germline assignment: CDR1 SEHNR and CDR2 FQNEAQ (reference sequence). Trimming removed 0 bases from V and 4 bases from J; junction bases left unmatched: 11. The CDR3 covers 18 residues. The CDR3 sequence: CASSLAVRLAFLYNEQFF. CDR3 coding DNA: TGTGCCAGCAGCTTAGCCGTCCGACTAGCGTTTTTATACAATGAGCAGTTCTTC.

The chain links TRBV9 to TRBJ2-1, with 13 nucleotides matching TRBD2. V dropped 0 bases and J dropped 7; count of bases not matched to a gene: 4. CDR1 is SGDLS and CDR2 is YYNGEE in the germline V gene. The CDR3 is made up of 16 amino acids. The CDR3 protein is CASSVDLTSGGNEQFF. The DNA of the CDR3 is TGTGCCAGCAGCGTAGATCTGACTAGCGGGGGGAATGAGCAGTTCTTC.